A selection of T cell receptor beta chains follows, all from one sample in a study of blood T cell repertoires in COVID-19. Clones were read by immunoSEQ multiplex PCR, and TCRdb kept only the in-frame ones, dropping some. This table holds roughly 200,000 clones, about 87% found once. The sequencing sample was made of peripheral blood. These receptors all stem from a man between 60 and 75 years old with acute or convalescent COVID-19. Both conserved end residues are part of each CDR3. The D gene is left open where the match is weak. Not all rows give a size; the values are once, few, many and, for expanded clones, a class.

abundance,j_gene,d_gene,v_gene,CDR3nt,CDR3aa
.,TRBJ2-5,.,TRBV7-9,TGTGCCAGCAGCTCCTCCGGGGGAGAGACCCAGTACTTC,CASSSSGGETQYF
.,TRBJ2-2,.,TRBV7-6,TGTGCCAGCAGCCCTGACTTCCGGGACACCTTCGCTGGGCTGTTTTTT,CASSPDFRDTFAGLFF
few,TRBJ2-3,.,TRBV11-2,TGTGCCAGCAGGAGAGGGAGGGGGGACACCGGAGATACGCAGTATTTT,CASRRGRGDTGDTQYF
.,TRBJ2-3,.,TRBV9,TGTGCCAGCAGCGCTGCCGGGACTTACACAGATACGCAGTATTTT,CASSAAGTYTDTQYF
.,TRBJ2-1,TRBD2,TRBV7-9,TGTGCCAGCAGCTCTGAGACTAGCCCGAAGCAGTTCTTC,CASSSETSPKQFF
.,TRBJ1-1,.,TRBV4-2,TGTGCCAGCAGCCCACGGGTAAACACTGAAGCTTTCTTT,CASSPRVNTEAFF
.,TRBJ2-5,.,TRBV4-1,TGCGCCAGCAGCCACCCGACAGGCGGAGGAGAGACCCAGTACTTC,CASSHPTGGGETQYF
.,TRBJ2-2,.,TRBV24-1,TGTGCCACCAGTGAGGGGGCGTCGGACACCGGGGAGCTGTTTTTT,CATSEGASDTGELFF
.,TRBJ2-2,.,TRBV27,TGTGCCAGCAGTTTACCTCCAAGTGGGGCCGAGGCCGCCGGGGAGCTGTTTTTT,CASSLPPSGAEAAGELFF
.,TRBJ2-1,TRBD2,TRBV18,TGTGCCAGCTCTCAAAGCGGGGGGGCGTACAATGAGCAGTTCTTC,CASSQSGGAYNEQFF